A selection of T cell receptor beta chains follows, all from one sample in a study of blood T cell repertoires in COVID-19. Only in-frame clones appear in the TCRdb table, and some are missing; sequencing was by immunoSEQ multiplex PCR. In the table there are just under 150,000 clones, 70% to 90% of which are singletons. Sequenced: peripheral blood. Receptors were obtained from a human donor with acute or convalescent COVID-19. The donor label of this sample is uncertain. Each CDR3 is given with its conserved first and last residue. Fields, in order: D gene, J gene, V gene, clone size, CDR3 DNA, CDR3 protein. A D gene is named only where the DNA matches it firmly. The listing skips clone size in some rows; elsewhere it reads once, few, many or a size class.

D: NA
J: TRBJ1-1
V: TRBV5-4
size: NA
DNA: TGTGCCAGCAGCTTGAACGTCGGGGGGGGCACTGAAGCTTTCTTT
CDR3: CASSLNVGGGTEAFF

D: TRBD1
J: TRBJ1-2
V: TRBV2
size: NA
DNA: TGTGCCAGCAGTACGGGAGGACAGGGGAACTATGGCTACACCTTC
CDR3: CASSTGGQGNYGYTF

D: TRBD1
J: TRBJ1-2
V: TRBV24-1
size: few
DNA: TGTGCCACCAGTGAACCGGACAGGGGCTATGGCTACACCTTC
CDR3: CATSEPDRGYGYTF

D: TRBD1
J: TRBJ1-1
V: TRBV6-2/TRBV6-3
size: NA
DNA: TGTGCCAGCAGTTACCTTGGGACAGCGCCTCTTTTGAACACTGAAGCTTTCTTT
CDR3: CASSYLGTAPLLNTEAFF

D: NA
J: TRBJ1-2
V: TRBV14
size: NA
DNA: TGTGCCAGCAGCCAGGGAACTGGACAGACCTATGGCTACACCTTC
CDR3: CASSQGTGQTYGYTF

D: TRBD1
J: TRBJ1-5
V: TRBV28
size: NA
DNA: TGTGCCAGCAGTTTGGCAGGGGGGAGCAATCAGCCCCAGCATTTT
CDR3: CASSLAGGSNQPQHF

D: NA
J: TRBJ2-1
V: TRBV12-3/TRBV12-4
size: NA
DNA: TGTGCCAGCAGTCCCCAGGGGAATGAGCAGTTCTTC
CDR3: CASSPQGNEQFF

D: NA
J: TRBJ1-6
V: TRBV7-6
size: NA
DNA: TGTGCCAGCAGCATACAGAGTAATTCACCCCTCCACTTT
CDR3: CASSIQSNSPLHF

D: NA
J: TRBJ1-5
V: TRBV18
size: once
DNA: TGTGCCAGCTCTAGCTCCTGGGGCGAGAGCAATCAGCCCCAGCATTTT
CDR3: CASSSSWGESNQPQHF

D: NA
J: TRBJ1-1
V: TRBV2
size: NA
DNA: TGTGCCAGCAGTGTGGGACAGAACACTGAAGCTTTCTTT
CDR3: CASSVGQNTEAFF

D: TRBD1
J: TRBJ1-2
V: TRBV24-1
size: NA
DNA: TGTGCCACCAGTGAGCCGACAGGGGGTTATGGCTACACCTTC
CDR3: CATSEPTGGYGYTF

D: NA
J: TRBJ1-6
V: TRBV5-1
size: few
DNA: TGCGCCAGCAGCTTGTCTACAGGGCCCAATTCACCCCTCCACTTT
CDR3: CASSLSTGPNSPLHF

D: TRBD2
J: TRBJ2-3
V: TRBV7-3
size: NA
DNA: TGTGCCAGCAGCTTAACCGGGGGGGTACGCACAGATACGCAGTATTTT
CDR3: CASSLTGGVRTDTQYF

D: NA
J: TRBJ1-2
V: TRBV5-6
size: NA
DNA: TGTGCCAGCAGTAAAGTCAACCTCCCAGGGGCTAACTATGGCTACACCTTC
CDR3: CASSKVNLPGANYGYTF

D: NA
J: TRBJ1-5
V: TRBV11-2
size: NA
DNA: TGTGCCAGCAGCTCCTCAGGGAATCAGCCCCAGCATTTT
CDR3: CASSSSGNQPQHF

D: TRBD2
J: TRBJ2-2
V: TRBV7-9
size: NA
DNA: TGTGCCAGCAGCTTCTCGCCGGGGGCGGGGGGCACGACCGGGGAGCTGTTTTTT
CDR3: CASSFSPGAGGTTGELFF

D: TRBD1
J: TRBJ1-1
V: TRBV24-1
size: NA
DNA: TGTGCCACCAGTGACGCGCAGGGGGCGGACACTGAAGCTTTCTTT
CDR3: CATSDAQGADTEAFF

D: NA
J: TRBJ2-5
V: TRBV13
size: NA
DNA: TGTGCCAGCAGCTCGGGACTCCTTGAAGAGACCCAGTACTTC
CDR3: CASSSGLLEETQYF

D: NA
J: TRBJ2-2
V: TRBV9
size: NA
DNA: TGTGCCAGCAGCGTAGGGGGGACTTCGAACACCGGGGAGCTGTTTTTT
CDR3: CASSVGGTSNTGELFF

D: TRBD1
J: TRBJ1-5
V: TRBV28
size: NA
DNA: TGTGCCAGTAACAACCAGGGGGGTTTTGAACAGCCCCAGCATTTT
CDR3: CASNNQGGFEQPQHF

D: TRBD2
J: TRBJ2-2
V: TRBV5-1
size: NA
DNA: TGCGCCAGCAGCTTGGTTCGGGGGGGAACCGGGGAGCTGTTTTTT
CDR3: CASSLVRGGTGELFF

D: NA
J: TRBJ1-5
V: TRBV6-5
size: NA
DNA: TGTGCCAGCACCTCCCGGCCCGGGGGCAATCAGCCCCAGCATTTT
CDR3: CASTSRPGGNQPQHF

D: TRBD1
J: TRBJ1-5
V: TRBV2
size: NA
DNA: TGTGCCAGCAGTGGACAGGGGGCCGGCAATCAGCCCCAGCATTTT
CDR3: CASSGQGAGNQPQHF

D: TRBD1
J: TRBJ1-2
V: TRBV7-9
size: NA
DNA: TGTGCCAGCAGCTCACAGGGGACCTATGGCTACACCTTC
CDR3: CASSSQGTYGYTF

D: TRBD1
J: TRBJ1-3
V: TRBV6-5
size: medium-sized
DNA: TGTGCCAGCAGTTACTCAGGACAGGCAGCTGGAAACACCATATATTTT
CDR3: CASSYSGQAAGNTIYF

D: NA
J: TRBJ1-6
V: TRBV5-8
size: NA
DNA: TGTGCCAGCAGCTTGACAGGGTCGAGCTCCTATAATTCACCCCTCCACTTT
CDR3: CASSLTGSSSYNSPLHF

D: NA
J: TRBJ2-1
V: TRBV7-2
size: NA
DNA: TGTGCCAGCAGCCCCTACTGGAGGGCCTCCTACAATGAGCAGTTCTTC
CDR3: CASSPYWRASYNEQFF

D: NA
J: TRBJ1-6
V: TRBV11-2
size: NA
DNA: TGTGCCAGCAGCTTCGTCGGGGATTCACCCCTCCACTTT
CDR3: CASSFVGDSPLHF

D: TRBD1
J: TRBJ1-5
V: TRBV5-5
size: NA
DNA: TGTGCCAGCAGCGGGACAGGGGACAGCAATCAGCCCCAGCATTTT
CDR3: CASSGTGDSNQPQHF

D: NA
J: TRBJ2-4
V: TRBV6-6
size: NA
DNA: TGTGCCAGCAACAGTCCAACTTTAGCCAAAAACATTCAGTACTTC
CDR3: CASNSPTLAKNIQYF

D: NA
J: TRBJ1-4
V: TRBV4-1
size: NA
DNA: TGCGCCAGCAGGCGACAGGTCTTTAATGAAAAACTGTTTTTT
CDR3: CASRRQVFNEKLFF

D: NA
J: TRBJ1-2
V: TRBV6-1
size: NA
DNA: TGTGCCAGCAGCGAAGCGGTGGGACACCTCTATGGCTACACCTTC
CDR3: CASSEAVGHLYGYTF

D: NA
J: TRBJ1-3
V: TRBV10-3
size: NA
DNA: TGTGCCAGTCACAGGGTACTCTCTGGAAACACCATATATTTT
CDR3: CASHRVLSGNTIYF

D: NA
J: TRBJ2-1
V: TRBV29-1
size: NA
DNA: TGCAGCGTTGAAATACGGTACAATGAGCAGTTCTTC
CDR3: CSVEIRYNEQFF

D: NA
J: TRBJ2-2
V: TRBV5-4
size: NA
DNA: TGTGCCACCGAGACAGGAAAGAACACCGGGGAGCTGTTTTTT
CDR3: CATETGKNTGELFF

D: NA
J: TRBJ2-1
V: TRBV5-1
size: NA
DNA: TGCGCCAGCAGCCCGAGCTACAATGAGCAGTTCTTC
CDR3: CASSPSYNEQFF